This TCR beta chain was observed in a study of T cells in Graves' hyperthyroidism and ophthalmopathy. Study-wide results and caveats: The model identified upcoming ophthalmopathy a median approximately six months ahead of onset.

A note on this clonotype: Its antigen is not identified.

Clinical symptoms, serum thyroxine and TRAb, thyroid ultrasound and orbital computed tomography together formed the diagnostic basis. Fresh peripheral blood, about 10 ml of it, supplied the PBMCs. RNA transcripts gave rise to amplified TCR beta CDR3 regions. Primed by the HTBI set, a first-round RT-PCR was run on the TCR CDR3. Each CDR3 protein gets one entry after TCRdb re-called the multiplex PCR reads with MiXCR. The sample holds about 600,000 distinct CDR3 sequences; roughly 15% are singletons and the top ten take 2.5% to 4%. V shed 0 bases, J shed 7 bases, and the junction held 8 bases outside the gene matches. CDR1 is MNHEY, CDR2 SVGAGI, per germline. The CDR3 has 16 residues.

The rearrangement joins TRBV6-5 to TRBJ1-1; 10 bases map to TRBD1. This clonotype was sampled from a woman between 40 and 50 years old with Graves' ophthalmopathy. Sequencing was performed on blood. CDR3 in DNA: TGTGCCAGCAGTTACTCGGGGACAGGGGTCTTGGTTGAAGCTTTCTTT. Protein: CASSYSGTGVLVEAFF.